These T cell receptor beta chains were read from a single sample in a study of OX40 agonist ivuxolimab in advanced cancers. Data came from immunoSEQ multiplex PCR; TCRdb stores just in-frame clones and leaves some out. Of roughly 110,000 clones listed, 90% are singletons. Source: CD4+ or CD8+ T cells sorted from blood, taken in a trial of the OX40 agonist ivuxolimab. These receptor sequences come from an adult with an advanced solid tumor such as melanoma, head and neck, liver or kidney cancer. The conserved cysteine and the conserved F or W are not part of the CDR3 here. Size tells how often a clone was seen (once, few, many) or the class of an expanded clone, and some rows leave it out.

cdr3_aa	v_call	j_call	clone_size
ASSLDPQGPNEKLF	TRBV5-1	TRBJ1-4	.
SVEPVQETQY	TRBV29-1	TRBJ2-5	.
ASIQLQGRNEQF	TRBV5-6	TRBJ2-1	.
ASSLFGGVIQETQY	TRBV5-8	TRBJ2-5	once
ASSYGQHYQPQH	TRBV6-6	TRBJ1-5	.
ASSHTSNTGELF	TRBV14	TRBJ2-2	.
ASSSPQTGDEQF	TRBV5-1	TRBJ2-1	.
ASSATPNTEAF	TRBV9	TRBJ1-1	.
ASRDRGNTGELF	TRBV28	TRBJ2-2	.
ASTNLGQGGYEQY	TRBV2	TRBJ2-7	.
ASSVTGEGERDEQF	TRBV9	TRBJ2-1	.
ASSPLRVSYNEQF	TRBV19	TRBJ2-1	.
ASESSGFNEKLF	TRBV6-6	TRBJ1-4	.
ASSLRANYNSPLH	TRBV5-1	TRBJ1-6	.
ASSLAQGLYQPQH	TRBV7-2	TRBJ1-5	.
ASRVQWEQY	TRBV6-1	TRBJ2-7	.
ASTGSGPSEQY	TRBV6-6	TRBJ2-7	.
ASSTGTSGNTIY	TRBV7-9	TRBJ1-3	.
ASSPGLNYGYT	TRBV10-1	TRBJ1-2	.
ASSKMNRGHHENIQY	TRBV21-1	TRBJ2-4	.
ASSLLAGAYNEQF	TRBV4-3	TRBJ2-1	.
ASRGQRNQPQH	TRBV28	TRBJ1-5	.
ASSLQGSNQPQH	TRBV27	TRBJ1-5	.
ASRVRGGALDEQF	TRBV5-8	TRBJ2-1	.